What follows is one TCR beta chain and its context. Its antigen remains unknown. This may be a read error, as it is one base from a much larger clone. Isolation of naive CD8 T cells was achieved by sorting on a CD8+CD4-CCR7+CD45RA+ phenotype. This sample is drawn from a study of molecular identifiers for immune sequencing clone quantification. Study-wide background: Replicate RNA from roughly 20,000 or 100,000 naive CD8 T cells formed five aliquots; four were sequenced. Study-wide results and limits: Clones above 20 RNA copies contained over 98% of effector molecules and under 1% of naive molecules.

CDR3 length equals 15 residues. CDR1 SGHDN and CDR2 FVKESK come from the germline V gene. Listed TCR primers and previously described methods were used for bulk TCR libraries. TCRdb analysed the PCR reads with MiXCR anew, one entry per CDR3 protein. This sample has roughly 630,000 distinct CDR3 sequences, with roughly 25% found just once. Sequencing input: naive CD8+ T cells from blood, with Jurkat cell RNA spiked in. Subset denoted: FACS-sorted CD8+CD4-CCR7+CD45RA+ naive T cells. The genes are TRBV14 and TRBJ1-1; a possible D gene is TRBD1 (6 bases). This TCR came from a human donor in good health. Some libraries in this study had Jurkat cell RNA spiked in. CDR3 DNA sequence: TGTGCCGGCAGCCAAGAGGGGGTTGTGGTCACTGAAGCTTTCTTT. Translation gives CAGSQEGVVVTEAFF.